Listed here are 32 T cell receptor beta chains from one sample, sequenced in a study of cytomegalovirus exposure and HLA in healthy donors. With 60 Vbeta and 13 Jbeta primers, the PCR was carried out. Profiled with immunoSEQ multiplex PCR; TCRdb holds only in-frame clones, not every one. The sample consists of about 110,000 clones, 15% of them appearing once. Sequencing was done on a sample of PBMCs. The receptors were gathered from a young woman in good health and CMV-seronegative.

This clone has a handful of counts. CDR3 in amino acids: CASSSGFRRASSYNSPLHF. The CDR3, as DNA: TGCGCCAGCAGCTCGGGATTTCGTCGGGCGAGCTCCTATAATTCACCCCTCCACTTT. The rearrangement joins TRBV5-1 to TRBJ1-6; D gene uncertain. V lost 3 bases to trimming and J lost 0 bases, with 19 bases between them. This CDR3 comprises 19 residues. Germline V gene lookup returns CDR1 SGHRS and CDR2 YFSETQ. Looking up the rest from reference TRBV5-1 and TRBJ1-6 gives the full variable domain: KAGVTQTPRYLIKTRGQQVTLSCSPISGHRSVSWYQQTPGQGLQFLFEYFSETQRNKGNFPGRFSGRQFSNSRSEMNVSTLELGDSALYLCASSSGFRRASSYNSPLHFGNGTRLTVT.

This clone was seen only a few times. The rearrangement joins TRBV27 to TRBJ1-4; 8 bases map to TRBD1. The germline CDR1 and CDR2 sequences are MNHEY and SMNVEV (reference sequence). The length of the CDR3 is 18 residues. V lost 2 bases and J lost 0; bases outside the gene matches: 8. This CDR3 is CASSLPQQGGSTNEKLFF. CDR3 bases: TGTGCCAGCAGTTTACCCCAACAGGGGGGCTCAACTAATGAAAAACTGTTTTTT.

This chain connects TRBV29-1 to TRBJ1-4; D ambiguous. From germline, CDR1 is SQVTM and CDR2 ANQGSEA. This CDR3 comprises 12 residues. Deletions cut 6 bases from V and 11 bases from J, with 16 bases between. The CDR3 is CSVGPAVGKLFF. CDR3 DNA sequence: TGCAGCGTAGGACCAGCGGTTGGGAAACTGTTTTTT.

There are a few counts of this clone. The chain combines TRBV6-1 with TRBJ1-3, with 8 nucleotides matching TRBD1. Per germline, CDR1 MNHNS and CDR2 SASEGT. The CDR3 runs to 12 residues. The junction had 2 bases not matched to a gene; V was cut back by 8 bases and J by 5 bases. This chain's CDR3 is CASDRGRNTIYF. CDR3 in DNA: TGTGCCAGCGACAGGGGCAGAAACACCATATATTTT.

The chain employs TRBV6-1 and TRBJ2-3; 8 nucleotides line up with TRBD2. J was trimmed by 4 bases and V by 5 bases; bases with no gene match: 5. Germline V CDR1 and CDR2: MNHNS, SASEGT. The CDR3 has 14 amino acids. CDR3 residues: CASSFGGAADTQYF. CDR3 coding DNA: TGTGCCAGCAGTTTCGGGGGGGCAGCAGATACGCAGTATTTT.

This clone was detected a few times. The chain has TRBV7-6 and TRBJ2-7, with 8 nucleotides matching TRBD2. Germline CDR1 SGHVS, CDR2 FNYEAQ. V trimming: 5 bases; J trimming: 3 bases; junction bases outside the gene matches: 9. The CDR3 totals 15 residues. The CDR3 is CASSPGGTRDYEQYF. Here the CDR3 DNA reads TGTGCCAGCAGCCCGGGGGGGACTAGAGACTACGAGCAGTACTTC.

The rearrangement joins TRBV5-8 to TRBJ2-2; D remains ambiguous. Germline loops: CDR1 SGHTS, CDR2 YDEGEE. The CDR3 is 16 residues long. V dropped 2 bases and J dropped 4 bases, with 15 bases sitting between them. CDR3 nucleotide sequence: TGTGCCAGCAGCTTAATTACCCCACTTGCCACCGGGGAGCTGTTTTTT. It specifies CASSLITPLATGELFF.

The J gene is TRBJ1-2, the V gene TRBV28, with 7 nucleotides matching TRBD1. The length of the CDR3 is 12 residues. From germline, CDR1 is MDHEN and CDR2 SYDVKM. V shed 6 bases and J 3 bases; nucleotides not matched to a gene: 1. The CDR3 here is CASRQGHYGYTF. The CDR3 DNA follows: TGTGCCAGCAGACAGGGGCACTATGGCTACACCTTC.

The V call is TRBV7-9, the J call TRBJ2-3, with 11 bases fitting TRBD1. The CDR3 runs 15 residues. Germline CDR1 reads SEHNR; CDR2 reads FQNEAQ (reference sequence). V lost 5 bases to trimming and J lost 3 bases; unmatched junction nucleotides: 4. This chain's CDR3 is CASSLWDRGTDTQYF. CDR3 sequence (DNA): TGTGCCAGCAGCCTTTGGGACAGGGGGACAGATACGCAGTATTTT.

Only a few counts were recorded for this clone. The J gene is TRBJ2-7, the V gene TRBV7-8, with a weak D call TRBD1 (6 bases). The CDR3 runs 14 residues. CDR1 and CDR2 (germline): SGHVS, FQNEAQ. V shed 2 bases and J shed 5 bases, with 13 bases lying between them. Here the CDR3 reads CASSLIVGADEQYF. CDR3 sequence (DNA): TGTGCCAGCAGCTTAATTGTGGGGGCGGACGAGCAGTACTTC.

The gene calls are TRBV9 and TRBJ1-6; D uncertain. The CDR3 has 13 amino acids. CDR1 and CDR2 (germline): SGDLS, YYNGEE. V lost 4 bases and J 7 bases, leaving 9 bases between the germline ends. The chain's CDR3 is CASSPSSNSPLHF. The CDR3 region has the DNA TGTGCCAGCAGCCCGAGCTCCAATTCACCCCTCCACTTT.

The chain links TRBV5-1 to TRBJ2-7, with TRBD1 matching over 8 bases. CDR1 is SGHRS, CDR2 YFSETQ, per germline. V gave up 5 bases and J gave up 3 bases; unmatched junction bases: 10. The CDR3 extends over 15 amino acids. For the CDR3, the DNA is TGCGCCAGCAGTCCTCGACAGGGGATAGACTACGAGCAGTACTTC. As protein: CASSPRQGIDYEQYF.

This clone was seen only a few times. The chain is built from TRBV28 and TRBJ1-2; D not resolved. The V end lost 2 bases, the J end lost 6 bases, and 7 bases lay between the germline ends. The CDR3 has 12 residues. Germline loops: CDR1 MDHEN, CDR2 SYDVKM. CDR3 DNA: TGTGCCAGCAGTTTAACACGTAATGGCTACACCTTC. It yields the protein CASSLTRNGYTF.

The gene calls are TRBV5-1 and TRBJ2-5; the D gene is possibly TRBD1 (5 bases). CDR1 is SGHRS, CDR2 YFSETQ, per germline. The CDR3 totals 14 residues. V lost 7 bases to trimming and J lost 0 bases, with 13 bases between them. Written as DNA, the CDR3 is TGCGCCAGCTCTCAAGGGGCAGACCAAGAGACCCAGTACTTC. This translates into CASSQGADQETQYF.

This chain uses TRBV7-9 with TRBJ2-7, with D maybe TRBD1 (6 bases). The CDR3 loop spans 16 amino acids. The germline V gene has CDR1 SEHNR and CDR2 FQNEAQ (reference sequence). V dropped 4 bases and J dropped 0 bases, with 16 bases sitting between them. The CDR3 DNA reads TGTGCCAGCAGCTCACCCGACAGGATCGCCTCCTACGAGCAGTACTTC. Translating it yields CASSSPDRIASYEQYF.

In this sample, this clone turned up a few times. The chain joins TRBV6-6 to TRBJ1-1; possibly TRBD1 for D (6 bases). CDR1 MNHNY and CDR2 SVGAGI come from the germline V gene (reference sequence). The CDR3 runs to 16 residues. Trimming stripped 6 bases from V and 5 bases from J, with 22 bases between. DNA for the CDR3: TGTGCCAGCAGCCAAAGGCAGGGGCTGGGAAGGACTGAAGCTTTCTTT. Translating it yields CASSQRQGLGRTEAFF.

This clone was counted a few times. The rearrangement uses TRBV10-3 and TRBJ1-5; D call uncertain. The CDR3 runs to 13 residues. V lost 3 bases to trimming and J lost 6 bases, with 9 bases between them. Germline CDR1 is ENHRY and CDR2 is SYGVKD. The CDR3 sequence is CAISESQVQPQHF. CDR3 coding DNA: TGTGCCATCAGTGAATCCCAGGTTCAGCCCCAGCATTTT.

J is TRBJ1-5 and V is TRBV2; 8 bases are shared with TRBD1. This CDR3 spans 14 amino acids. The V segment lost 4 bases and the J segment 3 bases; nucleotides outside the gene matches: 2. CDR1 is SNHLY and CDR2 is FYNNEI in the germline V gene. The DNA of the CDR3 is TGTGCCAGCAGTGTGACAGGGGACAATCAGCCCCAGCATTTT. It yields the protein CASSVTGDNQPQHF.

J is TRBJ1-4 and V is TRBV27; a weak D match, TRBD1 (5 bases). Germline V CDR1 and CDR2: MNHEY, SMNVEV (reference sequence). This CDR3 has 12 residues. V lost 5 bases to trimming and J lost 14 bases, with 15 bases between them. CDR3 nucleotide sequence: TGTGCCAGCAGTGACGGTCCCCGGGGGCTGTTTTTT. Its protein is CASSDGPRGLFF.

In this sample, this clone turned up a few times. This chain uses TRBV18 with TRBJ2-2; tentative D call: TRBD1 (6 bases). Germline assignment: CDR1 KGHSH and CDR2 LQKENI. Trimming stripped 6 bases from V and 7 bases from J, with 12 bases between. CDR3 length equals 13 residues. DNA of the CDR3: TGTGCCAGCTCCCTCGACAGGATCGGGGAGCTGTTTTTT. This gives the protein CASSLDRIGELFF.

This clone was seen a handful of times. In DNA form, the CDR3 reads TGTGCCAGCAGCTTAGCCTTCGGGCAGCCCCAGCATTTT. Translating gives CASSLAFGQPQHF. The rearrangement joins TRBV7-8 to TRBJ1-5; no reliable D call. The V gene's germline CDR1 is SGHVS and CDR2 FQNEAQ. The V and J ends lost 0 bases and 7 bases respectively, with 7 bases between them. CDR3 length equals 13 residues.

The gene calls are TRBV6-1 and TRBJ1-1; 8 bases are a match to TRBD1. CDR3 length: 17 amino acids. After removal of 2 bases from V and 3 bases from J, the junction contained 11 bases not matched to a gene. CDR1 is MNHNS and CDR2 is SASEGT in the germline V gene. The CDR3 DNA reads as TGTGCCAGCAGTGAAATGGCAGGGGGCTTGGTGGACACTGAAGCTTTCTTT. Encoded protein: CASSEMAGGLVDTEAFF.

This chain connects TRBV19 to TRBJ1-1; TRBD1 matches at 7 bases. V lost 5 bases and J lost 8; bases outside the gene matches: 8. The CDR3 consists of 13 residues. Per the germline V gene, CDR1 is LNHDA and CDR2 is SQIVND (reference sequence). This CDR3 reads CASSVDRLKEAFF. The CDR3 coding sequence is TGTGCCAGTAGTGTGGACAGGCTAAAGGAAGCTTTCTTT.

The gene calls are TRBV19 and TRBJ1-5; D unclear. The length of the CDR3 is 15 residues. The germline CDR1 and CDR2 sequences are LNHDA and SQIVND (reference sequence). The V end was cut by 2 bases, the J end by 4 bases, with 12 bases between. DNA for the CDR3: TGTGCCAGTAGTATACGAGTCGGCAGGAATCAGCCCCAGCATTTT. This translates into CASSIRVGRNQPQHF.

The rearrangement links TRBV6-5 to TRBJ1-5, with D unclear. V was clipped by 0 bases and J by 6 bases, with 15 bases between them. Germline CDR1 MNHEY, CDR2 SVGAGI. The CDR3 spans 16 residues. The DNA of the CDR3 is TGTGCCAGCAGTTACTCGTTCCCAGGCGGGCTTCAGCCCCAGCATTTT. Its protein is CASSYSFPGGLQPQHF.

The chain uses TRBV7-9 and TRBJ2-1, with 8 bases identical to TRBD2. The CDR3 sequence is 16 residues long. V lost 2 bases, J lost 7 bases, and 10 bases stayed unmatched. Germline V gene sequence: CDR1 SEHNR, CDR2 FQNEAQ (reference sequence). The DNA of the CDR3 is TGTGCCAGCAGCTTACCTTCGGGAGGGCCCGGGAATGAGCAGTTCTTC. Its protein product is CASSLPSGGPGNEQFF.

V usage is TRBV4-2 and J usage is TRBJ2-1, with 10 bases aligning to TRBD2. Trimming removed 4 bases from V and 3 bases from J; junction bases left unmatched: 6. The germline CDR1 and CDR2 sequences are LGHNA and YNFKEQ. The CDR3 is 16 residues long. CDR3 coding DNA: TGTGCCAGCAGCCTCAGGACTAGCGGAAACTACAATGAGCAGTTCTTC. As protein: CASSLRTSGNYNEQFF.

This chain connects TRBV28 to TRBJ2-1, with a tentative D call TRBD2 (6 bases). The CDR3 sequence is 16 residues long. The V end lost 6 bases, the J end lost 7 bases, and 22 bases lay between the germline ends. Germline CDR1 MDHEN, CDR2 SYDVKM. DNA of the CDR3: TGTGCCAGCAGATGGGGACTCCACGGGGGTTTGAATGAGCAGTTCTTC. Translating it yields CASRWGLHGGLNEQFF. Using reference TRBV28 and TRBJ2-1 for the parts outside the CDR3, the full variable domain is DVKVTQSSRYLVKRTGEKVFLECVQDMDHENMFWYRQDPGLGLRLIYFSYDVKMKEKGDIPEGYSVSREKKERFSLILESASTNQTSMYLCASRWGLHGGLNEQFFGPGTRLTVL.

The chain carries TRBV30 and TRBJ1-5; TRBD1 agrees at 8 bases. The CDR3 contains 20 residues. CDR1 GTSNPN and CDR2 SVGIG come from the germline V gene (reference sequence). Trimming at V came to 3 bases and at J to 2 bases, leaving 21 bases not matched to a gene. CDR3 protein: CAWRYYPGTGGTERNQPQHF. The CDR3, as DNA: TGTGCCTGGAGGTATTACCCCGGGACAGGAGGGACCGAACGCAATCAGCCCCAGCATTTT.

This clone was recorded a few times. The chain employs TRBV4-3 and TRBJ2-3; perhaps TRBD2 as D (5 bases). The germline V gene encodes CDR1 LGHNA and CDR2 YSLEER. The CDR3 contains 14 residues. Trimming removed 0 bases from V and 3 bases from J, with 7 bases in between. Written as DNA, the CDR3 is TGCGCCAGCAGCCAAGATACGGGGACAGATACGCAGTATTTT. Amino acid sequence: CASSQDTGTDTQYF.

CDR3 region: CASSVTDRGRYTEAFF. The CDR3 DNA reads as TGTGCCAGCAGCGTAACAGACAGGGGGCGATACACTGAAGCTTTCTTT. The genes are TRBV9 and TRBJ1-1; 10 nucleotides line up with TRBD1. J was trimmed by 3 bases and V by 1 base; bases with no gene match: 6. Germline V lookup: CDR1 SGDLS, CDR2 YYNGEE. The CDR3 runs 16 residues. The variable domain in full, with the rest retrieved from reference TRBV9 and TRBJ1-1, is DSGVTQTPKHLITATGQRVTLRCSPRSGDLSVYWYQQSLDQGLQFLIQYYNGEERAKGNILERFSAQQFPDLHSELNLSSLELGDSALYFCASSVTDRGRYTEAFFGQGTRLTVV.

This chain links TRBV5-5 with TRBJ2-5; 7 bases are a match to TRBD2. CDR3 size: 15 residues. Looked up from germline, CDR1 is SGHKS and CDR2 is YYEKEE (reference sequence). Trimming at V came to 0 bases and at J to 0 bases, leaving 2 bases not matched to a gene. In DNA, the CDR3 is TGTGCCAGCAGCTTGGTTGCGGGGGACCAAGAGACCCAGTACTTC. Encoded protein: CASSLVAGDQETQYF.